Presented here are 10 T cell receptor beta chains from one specimen sequenced in a study of HIV-infected patients and healthy controls. TCRdb reprocessed the 5' RACE reads with MiXCR, giving one entry per CDR3 protein. The table has tens of thousands of distinct CDR3 sequences, around 16% seen once. Sequenced: CD4+ T cells from blood. The source of these receptors is a human donor in good health.

This chain links TRBV12-3 or TRBV12-4 with TRBJ2-3; possible D gene TRBD1, 6 bases. The CDR3 spans 14 residues. Trimming shortened V by 1 base and J by 4 bases, and 9 bases separated the two germline ends. The CDR3 loop reads CASSLGGGADTQYF. The DNA for the CDR3 is TGTGCCAGCAGTTTAGGAGGGGGAGCAGATACGCAGTATTTT.

This clonotype was seen ten or more times. V usage is TRBV11-2 and J usage is TRBJ2-1, with D unclear. This CDR3 has 13 residues. The V end lost 5 bases, the J end lost 12 bases, and 17 bases lay between the germline ends. Germline CDR1 SGHAT, CDR2 FQNNGV. For the CDR3, the DNA is TGTGCCAGCAGCAACGCACAGAGAGTGAGGCAGTTCTTC. This encodes CASSNAQRVRQFF.

The J gene is TRBJ2-7, the V gene TRBV4-2; no clear D. The CDR3 covers 13 residues. From germline, CDR1 is LGHNA and CDR2 YNFKEQ. V was clipped by 5 bases and J by 7 bases, with 15 bases between them. CDR3 sequence (DNA): TGTGCCAGCAGCGAGGCTTTGTTGCGGGAGCAGTACTTC. Protein product: CASSEALLREQYF.

This clonotype has ten or more counts. The J gene is TRBJ1-4, the V gene TRBV25-1; D ambiguous. CDR3 size: 14 residues. V dropped 4 bases and J dropped 0 bases, with 6 bases sitting between them. Germline loops: CDR1 MGHDK, CDR2 SYGVNS. CDR3 region: CASSALATNEKLFF. CDR3 sequence (DNA): TGTGCCAGCAGTGCCCTAGCAACTAATGAAAAACTGTTTTTT. Filled out from reference TRBV25-1 and TRBJ1-4, the complete variable domain reads EADIYQTPRYLVIGTGKKITLECSQTMGHDKMYWYQQDPGMELHLIHYSYGVNSTEKGDLSSESTVSRIRTEHFPLTLESARPSHTSQYLCASSALATNEKLFFGSGTQLSVL.

Only a few counts were recorded for this clonotype. This rearrangement joins TRBV14 to TRBJ2-2; D is perhaps TRBD2 (5 bases). Germline CDR1 is SGHDN and CDR2 is FVKESK. The CDR3 totals 15 residues. Trimming removed 0 bases at V and 5 bases at J, with 10 bases between. DNA of the CDR3: TGTGCCAGCAGCCAAGAGTTACGAGGGACCGGGGAGCTGTTTTTT. It codes for CASSQELRGTGELFF. The full variable domain, in which reference TRBV14 and TRBJ2-2 provide the parts outside the CDR3, is EAGVTQFPSHSVIEKGQTVTLRCDPISGHDNLYWYRRVMGKEIKFLLHFVKESKQDESGMPNNRFLAERTGGTYSTLKVQPAELEDSGVYFCASSQELRGTGELFFGEGSRLTVL.

This clonotype was detected only a few times. The V gene is TRBV18, the J gene TRBJ2-7; TRBD1 aligns across 7 bases. This CDR3 is 14 amino acids long. CDR1 is KGHSH, CDR2 LQKENI, per germline. J lost 7 bases, V lost 6 bases, and 12 bases had no gene match. CDR3 amino acids: CASSLTGWESEQYF. The CDR3 DNA reads as TGTGCCAGCTCCCTGACAGGGTGGGAGTCGGAGCAGTACTTC.

In its sample, this clonotype is medium-sized. The chain carries TRBV7-7 and TRBJ2-5; weak D call: TRBD1 (6 bases). Germline CDR1 and CDR2: SSHAT and FNYEAQ (reference sequence). The V gene lost 5 bases and the J gene lost 5 bases, with 15 bases spanning the gap. The CDR3 totals 14 residues. Here the CDR3 DNA reads TGTGCCAGCAGCCTGACTGGGGGCGCCGAGACCCAGTACTTC. Its translation: CASSLTGGAETQYF.

J is TRBJ2-7 and V is TRBV7-9; 9 nucleotides match TRBD1. In germline, CDR1 is SEHNR, CDR2 FQNEAQ (reference sequence). This CDR3 comprises 15 residues. Trimming removed 0 bases from V and 4 bases from J; junction bases left unmatched: 4. As DNA, the CDR3 is TGTGCCAGCAGCTTAGCCGGGACAGGGTGGTACGAGCAGTACTTC. It specifies CASSLAGTGWYEQYF. The whole variable domain, remainder taken from reference TRBV7-9 and TRBJ2-7, is DTGVSQNPRHKITKRGQNVTFRCDPISEHNRLYWYRQTLGQGPEFLTYFQNEAQLEKSRLLSDRFSAERPKGSFSTLEIQRTEQGDSAMYLCASSLAGTGWYEQYFGPGTRLTVT.

This clonotype was found many times. The V call is TRBV20-1, the J call TRBJ2-2; D gene ambiguous. V was pared by 2 bases and J by 1 base, with 11 bases between. The CDR3 has 15 amino acids. The germline CDR1 and CDR2 sequences are DFQATT and SNEGSKA (reference sequence). CDR3 in amino acids: CSARHGQVNTGELFF. CDR3 DNA: TGCAGTGCTAGACATGGTCAGGTGAACACCGGGGAGCTGTTTTTT.

This sequence joins TRBV28 and TRBJ1-6; TRBD1 might be the D (5 bases). The CDR3 spans 12 residues. V was cut by 6 bases and J by 9 bases, with 9 bases left in between. Per the germline V gene, CDR1 is MDHEN and CDR2 is SYDVKM. The DNA for the CDR3 is TGTGCCAGCAGGATGCAGGGTTCACCCCTCCACTTT. As protein: CASRMQGSPLHF.